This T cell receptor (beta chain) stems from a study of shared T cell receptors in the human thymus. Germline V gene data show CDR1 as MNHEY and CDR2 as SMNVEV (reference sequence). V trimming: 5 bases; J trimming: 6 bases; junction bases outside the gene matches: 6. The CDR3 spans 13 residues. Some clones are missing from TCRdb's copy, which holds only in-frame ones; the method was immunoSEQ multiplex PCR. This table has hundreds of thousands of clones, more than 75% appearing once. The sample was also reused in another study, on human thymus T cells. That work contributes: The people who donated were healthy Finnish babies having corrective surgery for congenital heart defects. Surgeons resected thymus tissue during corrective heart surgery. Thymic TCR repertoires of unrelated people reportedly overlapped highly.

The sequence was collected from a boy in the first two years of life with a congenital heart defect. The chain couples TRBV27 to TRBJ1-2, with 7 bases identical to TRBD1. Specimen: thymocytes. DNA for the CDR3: TGTGCCAGCAGTGGACAGGCAGATCATGGCTACACCTTC. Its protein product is CASSGQADHGYTF.